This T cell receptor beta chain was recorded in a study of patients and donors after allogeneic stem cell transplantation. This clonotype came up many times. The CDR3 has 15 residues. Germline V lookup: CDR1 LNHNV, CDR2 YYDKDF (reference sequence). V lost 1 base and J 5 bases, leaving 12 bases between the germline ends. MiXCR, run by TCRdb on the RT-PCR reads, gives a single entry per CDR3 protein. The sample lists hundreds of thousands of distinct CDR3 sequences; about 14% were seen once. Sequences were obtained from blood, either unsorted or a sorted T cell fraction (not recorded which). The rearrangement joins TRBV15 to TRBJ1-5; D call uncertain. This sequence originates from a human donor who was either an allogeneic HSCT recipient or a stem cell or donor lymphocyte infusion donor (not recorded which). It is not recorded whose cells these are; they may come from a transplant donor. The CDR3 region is CATSRAADSDQPQHF. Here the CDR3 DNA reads TGTGCCACCAGCAGAGCGGCCGACTCCGATCAGCCCCAGCATTTT.